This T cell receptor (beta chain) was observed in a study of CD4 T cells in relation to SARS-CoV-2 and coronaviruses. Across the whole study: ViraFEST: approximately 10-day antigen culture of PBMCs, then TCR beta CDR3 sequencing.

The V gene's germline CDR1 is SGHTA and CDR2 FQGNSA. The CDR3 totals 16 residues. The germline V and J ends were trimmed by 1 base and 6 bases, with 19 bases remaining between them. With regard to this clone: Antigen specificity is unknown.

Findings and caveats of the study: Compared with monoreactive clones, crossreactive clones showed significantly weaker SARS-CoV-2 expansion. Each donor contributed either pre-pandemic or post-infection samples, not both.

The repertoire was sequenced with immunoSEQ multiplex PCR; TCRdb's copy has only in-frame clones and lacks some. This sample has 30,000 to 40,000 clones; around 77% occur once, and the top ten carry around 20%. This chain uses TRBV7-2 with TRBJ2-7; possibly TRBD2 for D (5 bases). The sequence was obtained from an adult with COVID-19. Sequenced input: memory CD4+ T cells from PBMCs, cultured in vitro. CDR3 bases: TGTGCCAGCAGCTTAGGTCCCTTACGGGGTCTTTCCGAGCAGTACTTC. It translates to CASSLGPLRGLSEQYF.